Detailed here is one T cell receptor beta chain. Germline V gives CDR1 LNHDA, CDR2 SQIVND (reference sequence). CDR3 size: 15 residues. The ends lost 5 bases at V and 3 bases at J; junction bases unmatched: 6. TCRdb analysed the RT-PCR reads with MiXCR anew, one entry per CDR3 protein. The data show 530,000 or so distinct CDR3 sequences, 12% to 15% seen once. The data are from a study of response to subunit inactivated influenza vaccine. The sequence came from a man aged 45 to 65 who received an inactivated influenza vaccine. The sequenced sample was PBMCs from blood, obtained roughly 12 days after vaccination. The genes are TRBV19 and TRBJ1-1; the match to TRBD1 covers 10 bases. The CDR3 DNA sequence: TGTGCCAGTAGTCCCGGGACAGGGGTGCACACTGAAGCTTTCTTT. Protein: CASSPGTGVHTEAFF.